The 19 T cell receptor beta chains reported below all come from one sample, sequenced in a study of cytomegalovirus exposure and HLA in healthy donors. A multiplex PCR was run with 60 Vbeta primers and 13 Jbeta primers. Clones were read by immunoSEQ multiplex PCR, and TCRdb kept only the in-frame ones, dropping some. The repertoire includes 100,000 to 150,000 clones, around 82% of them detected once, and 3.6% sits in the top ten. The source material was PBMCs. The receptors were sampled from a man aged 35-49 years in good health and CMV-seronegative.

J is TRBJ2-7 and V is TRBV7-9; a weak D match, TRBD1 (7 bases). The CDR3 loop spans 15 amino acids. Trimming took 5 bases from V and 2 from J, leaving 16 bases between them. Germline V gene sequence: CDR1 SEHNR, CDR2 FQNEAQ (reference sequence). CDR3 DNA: TGTGCCAGCAGCACACGTCAGGGGGGACCCTACGAGCAGTACTTC. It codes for CASSTRQGGPYEQYF.

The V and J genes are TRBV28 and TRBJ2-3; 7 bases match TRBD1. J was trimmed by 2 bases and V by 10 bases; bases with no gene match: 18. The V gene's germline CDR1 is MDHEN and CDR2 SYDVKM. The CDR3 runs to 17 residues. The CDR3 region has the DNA TGTGCCACTCATATAGGGGGACAGTTGGACTCCACAGATACGCAGTATTTT. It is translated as CATHIGGQLDSTDTQYF.

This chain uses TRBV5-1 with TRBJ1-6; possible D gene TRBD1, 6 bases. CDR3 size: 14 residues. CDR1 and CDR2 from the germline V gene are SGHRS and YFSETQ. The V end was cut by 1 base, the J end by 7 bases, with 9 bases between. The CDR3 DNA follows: TGCGCCAGCAGCTTGCAGGGGCCAAATTCACCCCTCCACTTT. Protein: CASSLQGPNSPLHF.

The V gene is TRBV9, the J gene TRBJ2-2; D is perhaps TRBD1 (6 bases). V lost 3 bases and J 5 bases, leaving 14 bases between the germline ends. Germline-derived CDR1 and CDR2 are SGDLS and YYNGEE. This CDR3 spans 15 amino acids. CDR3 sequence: CASSAEDSFTGELFF. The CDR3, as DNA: TGTGCCAGCAGCGCGGAGGACAGTTTTACCGGGGAGCTGTTTTTT.

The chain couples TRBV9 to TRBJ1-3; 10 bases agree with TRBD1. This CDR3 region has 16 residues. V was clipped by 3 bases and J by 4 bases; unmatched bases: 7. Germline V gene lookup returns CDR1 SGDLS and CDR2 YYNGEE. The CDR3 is CASSADRGQGGNTIYF. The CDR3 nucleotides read TGTGCCAGCAGCGCAGACCGGGGACAGGGGGGAAACACCATATATTTT. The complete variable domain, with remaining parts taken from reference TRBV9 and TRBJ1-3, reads DSGVTQTPKHLITATGQRVTLRCSPRSGDLSVYWYQQSLDQGLQFLIQYYNGEERAKGNILERFSAQQFPDLHSELNLSSLELGDSALYFCASSADRGQGGNTIYFGEGSWLTVV.

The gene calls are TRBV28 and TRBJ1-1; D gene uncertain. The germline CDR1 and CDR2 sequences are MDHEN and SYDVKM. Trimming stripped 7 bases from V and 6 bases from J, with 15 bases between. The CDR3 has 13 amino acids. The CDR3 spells CASTPGGQSEAFF. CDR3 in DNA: TGTGCCAGCACCCCCGGCGGGCAATCTGAAGCTTTCTTT.

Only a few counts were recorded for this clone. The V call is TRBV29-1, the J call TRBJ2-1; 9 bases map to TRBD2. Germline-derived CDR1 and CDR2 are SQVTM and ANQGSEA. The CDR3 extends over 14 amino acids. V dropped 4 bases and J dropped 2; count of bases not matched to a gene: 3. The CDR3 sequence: CSVAGLAPYNEQFF. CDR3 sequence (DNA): TGCAGCGTTGCCGGACTAGCGCCCTACAATGAGCAGTTCTTC.

The chain's CDR3 is CASSQPWGQDRDSGNTIYF. The CDR3 coding sequence is TGTGCCAGCTCACAGCCCTGGGGACAGGACAGAGACTCTGGAAACACCATATATTTT. The chain employs TRBV18 and TRBJ1-3, with TRBD1 matching over 8 bases. From germline, CDR1 is KGHSH and CDR2 LQKENI. J was trimmed by 0 bases and V by 4 bases; bases with no gene match: 14. This CDR3 comprises 19 residues.

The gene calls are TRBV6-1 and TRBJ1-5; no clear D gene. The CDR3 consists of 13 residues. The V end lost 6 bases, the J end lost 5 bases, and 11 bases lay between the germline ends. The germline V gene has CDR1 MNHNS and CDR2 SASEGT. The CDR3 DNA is TGTGCCAGCAGCCAGCAGGAGGATCAGCCCCAGCATTTT. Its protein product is CASSQQEDQPQHF.

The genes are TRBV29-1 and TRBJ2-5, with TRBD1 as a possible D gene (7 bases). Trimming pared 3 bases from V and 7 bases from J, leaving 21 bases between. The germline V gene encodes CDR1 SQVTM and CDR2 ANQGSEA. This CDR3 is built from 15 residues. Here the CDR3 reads CSVDRQGPASVTQYF. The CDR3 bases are TGCAGCGTTGATCGACAGGGCCCCGCTAGCGTGACCCAGTACTTC.

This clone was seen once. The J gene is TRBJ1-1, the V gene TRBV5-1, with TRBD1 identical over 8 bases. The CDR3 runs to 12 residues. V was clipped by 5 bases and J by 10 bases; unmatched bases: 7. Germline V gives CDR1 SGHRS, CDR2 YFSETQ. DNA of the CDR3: TGCGCCAGCAGAGATCTCAGGGGGCTAGCTTTCTTT. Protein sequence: CASRDLRGLAFF.

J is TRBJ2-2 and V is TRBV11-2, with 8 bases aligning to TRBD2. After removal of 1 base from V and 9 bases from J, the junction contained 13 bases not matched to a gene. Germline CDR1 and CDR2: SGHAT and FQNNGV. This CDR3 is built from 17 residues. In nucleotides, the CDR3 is TGTGCCAGCAGCTTAGGGGGACTAGGGGTGGGGACCCGGGAGCTGTTTTTT. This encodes CASSLGGLGVGTRELFF.

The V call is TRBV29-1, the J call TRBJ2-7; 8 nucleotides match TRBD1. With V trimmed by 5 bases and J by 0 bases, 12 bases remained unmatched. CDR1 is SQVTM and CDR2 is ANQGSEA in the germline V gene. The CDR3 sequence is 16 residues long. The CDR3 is CSVKGQVNPPSYEQYF. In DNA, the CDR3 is TGCAGCGTTAAGGGACAGGTCAATCCCCCCTCCTACGAGCAGTACTTC.

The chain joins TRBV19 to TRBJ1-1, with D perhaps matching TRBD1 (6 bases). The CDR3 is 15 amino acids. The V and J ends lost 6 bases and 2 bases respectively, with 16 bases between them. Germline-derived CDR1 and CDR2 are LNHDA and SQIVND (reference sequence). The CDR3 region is CASRAGAGQNTEAFF. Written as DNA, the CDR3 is TGTGCCAGTAGGGCGGGGGCAGGGCAAAACACTGAAGCTTTCTTT. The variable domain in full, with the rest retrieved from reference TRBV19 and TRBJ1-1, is DGGITQSPKYLFRKEGQNVTLSCEQNLNHDAMYWYRQDPGQGLRLIYYSQIVNDFQKGDIAEGYSVSREKKESFPLTVTSAQKNPTAFYLCASRAGAGQNTEAFFGQGTRLTVV.

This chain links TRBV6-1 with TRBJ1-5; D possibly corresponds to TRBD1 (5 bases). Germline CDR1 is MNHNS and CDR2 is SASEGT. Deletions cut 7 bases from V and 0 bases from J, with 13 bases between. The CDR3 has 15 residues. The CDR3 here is CASTTGTVSNQPQHF. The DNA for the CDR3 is TGTGCCAGCACCACAGGTACCGTTAGCAATCAGCCCCAGCATTTT.

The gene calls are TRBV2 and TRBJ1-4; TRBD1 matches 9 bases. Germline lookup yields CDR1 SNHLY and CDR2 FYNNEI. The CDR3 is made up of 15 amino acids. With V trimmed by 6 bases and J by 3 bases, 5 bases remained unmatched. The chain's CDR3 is CASRGQGLSNEKLFF. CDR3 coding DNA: TGTGCCAGCAGGGGACAGGGTCTTTCTAATGAAAAACTGTTTTTT. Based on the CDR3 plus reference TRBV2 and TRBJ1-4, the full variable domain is EPEVTQTPSHQVTQMGQEVILRCVPISNHLYFYWYRQILGQKVEFLVSFYNNEISEKSEIFDDQFSVERPDGSNFTLKIRSTKLEDSAMYFCASRGQGLSNEKLFFGSGTQLSVL.

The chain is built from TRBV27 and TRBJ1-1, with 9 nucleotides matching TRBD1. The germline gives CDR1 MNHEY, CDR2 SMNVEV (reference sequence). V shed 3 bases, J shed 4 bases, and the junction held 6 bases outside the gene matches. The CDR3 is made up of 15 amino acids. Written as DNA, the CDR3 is TGTGCCAGCAGTTTGGGGACAGGGTTTGTCACTGAAGCTTTCTTT. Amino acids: CASSLGTGFVTEAFF.

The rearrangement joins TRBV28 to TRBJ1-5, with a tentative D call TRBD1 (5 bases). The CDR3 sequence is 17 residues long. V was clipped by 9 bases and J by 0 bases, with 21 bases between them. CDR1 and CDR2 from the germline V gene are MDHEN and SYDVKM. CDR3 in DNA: TGTGCCAGTCGTATAGATCGGGGGATTGCTAGCAATCAGCCCCAGCATTTT. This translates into CASRIDRGIASNQPQHF.

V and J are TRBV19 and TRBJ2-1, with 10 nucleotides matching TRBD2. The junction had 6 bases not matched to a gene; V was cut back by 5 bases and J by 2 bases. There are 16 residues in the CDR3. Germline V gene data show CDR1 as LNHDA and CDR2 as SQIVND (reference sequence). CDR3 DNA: TGTGCCAGTAGTCCCAGTAGCGGGGGGCCCTACAATGAGCAGTTCTTC. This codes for CASSPSSGGPYNEQFF. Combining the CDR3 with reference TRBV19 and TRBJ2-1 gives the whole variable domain DGGITQSPKYLFRKEGQNVTLSCEQNLNHDAMYWYRQDPGQGLRLIYYSQIVNDFQKGDIAEGYSVSREKKESFPLTVTSAQKNPTAFYLCASSPSSGGPYNEQFFGPGTRLTVL.